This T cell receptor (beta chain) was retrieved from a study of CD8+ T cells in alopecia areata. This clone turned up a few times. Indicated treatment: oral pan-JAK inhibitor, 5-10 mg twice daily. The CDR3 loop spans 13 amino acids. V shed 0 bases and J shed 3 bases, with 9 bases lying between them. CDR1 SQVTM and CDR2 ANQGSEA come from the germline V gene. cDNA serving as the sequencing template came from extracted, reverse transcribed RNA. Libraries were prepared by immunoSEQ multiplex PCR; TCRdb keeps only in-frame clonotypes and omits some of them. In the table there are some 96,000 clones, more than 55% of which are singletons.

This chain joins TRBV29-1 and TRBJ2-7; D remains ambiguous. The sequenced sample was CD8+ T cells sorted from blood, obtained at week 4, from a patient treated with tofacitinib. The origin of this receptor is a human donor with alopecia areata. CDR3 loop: CSVEDGTIYEQYF. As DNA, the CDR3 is TGCAGCGTTGAAGACGGAACGATCTACGAGCAGTACTTC.